This paragraph covers one T cell receptor beta chain sequence. Its antigen target is currently unknown. No base quality information exists; no much larger clone differs at one position. The cohort comprised 670 or so healthy bone marrow donors. At the time of sampling, all cohort members were nominally healthy, though unrecorded immune exposures were likely present. The donor was CMV seronegative and was included in the group of about 350 seronegative cohort members. Every donor gave a peripheral blood sample, and the peripheral blood mononuclear cells from that sample were used for TCR beta sequencing. The Qiagen DNeasy Blood Extraction Kit was used to extract genomic DNA from the blood cell samples. Library construction relied on the immunoSEQ multiplex PCR assay. For the multiplex PCR, a mixture combining 60 forward primers for TCR Vbeta segments and 13 reverse primers for TCR Jbeta segments was used. A multiplex PCR assay on genomic DNA amplified the CDR3 region of rearranged TCR beta genes. The amplified TCR beta libraries were sequenced on the Illumina HiSeq System as 87-base-pair reads. The authors' pipeline ran thus. A later analysis counted 65 million to 90 million unique TCR beta chains across the 550 to 750 repertoires, and roughly 11 million of these chains were shared by at least two donors. A nearest-neighbor algorithm error-corrected the raw reads and collapsed the reads into unique sequences, merging closely related sequences to remove PCR and sequencing errors. Alignment of CDR3 sequences to IMGT reference sequences was used to assign V, D and J gene segments. For a sequence to be retained, at least a six-nucleotide match to both a V gene segment and a J gene segment was required. Rearrangements were called productive when the CDR3 lacked stop codons and stayed in frame with V and J; all others were non-productive. Following IMGT convention, CDR3 was defined as the stretch from the second conserved V-encoded cysteine up to the conserved J-encoded phenylalanine. In an earlier analysis of approximately 590 of the donors, sequences lacking an unambiguous match to a single V gene segment were excluded. An earlier analysis of 587 of the donors called V segments functional above 56.7% productive rearrangements and segregating when the between-donor standard deviation exceeded 5%. A statistical classification framework was built to diagnose cytomegalovirus status from the catalog of TCR beta chain sequences. In a later analysis, TCR nucleotide sequences were compared against IMGT/GENE-DB human TR gene sequences so that V and J genes could be assigned. A later analysis assigned CDR3 sequences and most-parsimonious VDJ recombination scenarios with the TCRdist pipeline. In a later analysis, each TCR beta chain was defined by its CDR3 amino acid sequence together with its V-gene family, and reads without a unique V-gene family were excluded. A later analysis removed 450 to 600 highly shared, low-generation-probability nucleotide sequences to deal with suspected cross-contamination and a sequencing artifact. In a later analysis, a clonal expansion index for each public chain was calculated from normalized within-repertoire ranks of inferred template counts. A later analysis computed generation probabilities with a VDJ recombination model fitted to out-of-frame rearrangements, and checked the results against IGoR. A later analysis scored TCR-TCR, TCR-HLA and TCR-CMV co-occurrence with hypergeometric tests, applying a repertoire-size bias correction to TCR pairs. False discovery rates were estimated in a later analysis by permuting HLA or CMV assignments 20 times. In a later analysis, co-occurring TCRs were grouped using DBSCAN, with TCRdist sequence similarity added in when clustering inside HLA-allele-positive subsets. For co-occurrence clustering, repertoires with fewer than 30,000 or more than 120,000 public chains were excluded, along with four to six repertoires with anomalous nucleotide sharing. TCRdb stores this immuneACCESS table with in-frame sequences only. Part of the clones is absent; in the studies checked, under half of the shortfall reflects unresolved V genes, and no reason is known for the rest. That table furnishes V, J and clone size, whereas the DNA furnished D and trimming. For this sample the table gives roughly 200,000 clones, of which approximately 90% were detected only once. Jointly, the top ten make up around 1% of the sample.

This sample is part of a study of cytomegalovirus exposure and HLA in healthy donors (TCRdb year 2017). Background on the whole study: In an earlier analysis of fewer than 750 of the donors, around 300 Gb of sequence data and 120 million or so unique TCR beta sequences from 150 million to 200 million T cells were reported. An early release that covered around 590 HLA-typed donors contained around 300 gigabases of sequencing data and 80 million or so unique TCR sequences. Among the roughly 430 genotyped donors, approximately 82% belonged to the genetic ancestry cluster associated with self-reported Caucasian donors. The aim of the study was to test whether cataloging public T cell receptors could identify signatures of past pathogen exposure. Using immunosequencing, the study profiled T cell repertoires from 500 to 800 subjects and related those repertoires to cytomegalovirus serostatus. Along with the 666-subject first cohort, a separate validation cohort of 120 different subjects was used. To predict cytomegalovirus infection status, the study combined high-throughput TCR immunosequencing, statistical association of individual TCRs with disease status, and machine learning. A later analysis re-examined previously published TCR beta repertoires from around 670 donors and added high-resolution HLA genotyping to investigate patterns of TCR occurrence. In the later analysis, no new phenotypic data were used to find candidate immune exposures; instead, reliance was placed on TCR beta sequences and their occurrence across donors. In an earlier analysis of roughly 540 of the donors, high-throughput TCR beta sequencing was used to judge whether each TCR beta V gene segment behaved as functional or pseudogenic. Donor age, sex, ethnicity and CMV serostatus were compiled together with the repertoire data. A later genetic analysis used genome-wide SNP genotypes for about 65% of the roughly 700 donors, treating that subset as a discovery cohort. All discovery cohort repertoires had been generated on a single sequencing platform. HLA typing covered class I and class II loci at four-digit resolution. The number of donors typed differed by locus, with about 629-640 for A, B, C, DRB1 and DQB1, roughly 550 for DQA1, under 610 for DPA1, and about 450 for DPB1. Four or five DR-DQ haplotypes were handled as single units for association and clustering because linkage in the cohort was strong. On average, roughly 250,000 unique TCR beta nucleotide sequences were sequenced per donor among more than 350 genotyped donors of the cohort, with 15% to 20% of those sequences being non-productive.

The CDR3 covers 16 residues, taking in both the cysteine and the phenylalanine. Of all the DNA, just the CDR3 is kept, 48 bases in frame from base 1. Trimming leaves V shorter by 4 bases and J shorter by 1 base, with the junction holding 9 bases beyond the gene matches. The germline V gene specifies SGDLS as CDR1 and YYNGEE as CDR2. Overall results and qualifications from the work: This cohort had only TCR beta chains sequenced, and the lack of alpha or paired-chain data limited which features could be detected. Because counts were too low, roughly 16 rarely observed V segments, including chromosome 9 orphons, were excluded from the earlier analysis of 587 of the donors. In a later analysis, the rate of TCR association differed among HLA loci, with DRB1 alleles having the most associated TCRs and HLA-C alleles having the fewest. Because some donors lacked HLA typing at each locus, the association tests relied only on the typed subset. A group of highly shared sequence variants was considered likely to be a technical artifact of the sequencing pipeline. The presence/absence analyses assumed that sequencing depth was roughly uniform across donors, and that assumption may not be true. At a false discovery rate of 0.05, a later analysis linked around 17,000 TCR beta sequences to specific HLA alleles. In an earlier analysis of some 500 of the donors, most TCR beta V segments appeared in productive rearrangements about 87% or about 30% of the time, broadly matching IMGT annotations. In vitro tests confirmed that three of the cytomegalovirus-associated TCR beta chains recognize cytomegalovirus antigens. An association between a missense DCLRE1C variant and V-gene and J-gene trimming of TCR beta chains was found in a later genetic analysis and replicated in an independent cohort. In a later analysis, HLA-associated TCR beta chains were found to be more clonally expanded and to have lower generation probabilities than equally common non-associated chains. Most TCR sequences were observed very rarely across donors, whereas some public TCRs were present in many individuals. Correlated functional status among segregating V segments might be attributable to linkage disequilibrium, but an unknown experimental factor could not be ruled out. Some IMGT-functional V segments, including TRBV6-2 and TRBV6-3, could not be distinguished by the 87-base-pair reads and were therefore excluded. A later analysis reported that several top co-occurrence clusters appeared linked to parvovirus B19, influenza, CMV and Epstein-Barr virus. When HLA alleles, especially DR and DQ, strongly co-occurred, TCR associations were difficult to assign to individual alleles. The authors suggested that the approach could potentially be generalized to other disease states and immunological phenotypes. In both the original and validation cohorts, the classifier was reported to diagnose cytomegalovirus status with high specificity and sensitivity. According to a later analysis, most CMV-associated TCR beta chains appeared to be HLA-restricted, and the HLA associations seemed to be driven largely by CMV exposure. A further reported finding was that TCR beta sequences accurately predicted the HLA-A and HLA-B alleles for most subjects in the first cohort. Immune exposure information for the cohort was limited to CMV serostatus. A later genetic analysis reported fewer N-insertions in productive TCRs among donors in an Asian-associated ancestry cluster than the approximately 670-donor mean. In the study, some 180 TCR beta chains were listed as associated with cytomegalovirus.

The TCR was taken from a woman between 18 and 30 years old in good health and CMV-seronegative. Material: PBMCs. In this chain, TRBV9 is recombined with TRBJ1-2; TRBD1 matches 8 bases in the middle. The DNA is as follows: TGTGCCAGCAGCCTGGGCAGGGGGCGCAGTAACTATGGCTACACCTTC. It encodes CASSLGRGRSNYGYTF.